Below are 22 T cell receptor beta chains sequenced from a single sample in a study of blood T cell repertoires in COVID-19. The protocol was immunoSEQ multiplex PCR, while the TCRdb copy is restricted to in-frame clones and leaves out a portion. The table has fewer than 95,000 clones, about nine tenths seen once. Sequencing was performed on peripheral blood. The receptor source for this set is a man aged 45-60 years with acute or convalescent COVID-19.

The gene calls are TRBV30 and TRBJ1-3; no definite D call. CDR1 and CDR2 (germline): GTSNPN, SVGIG (reference sequence). V dropped 0 bases and J dropped 1 base, with 4 bases sitting between them. There are 13 residues in the CDR3. The CDR3 DNA reads as TGTGCCTGGAGTGTACAATCTGGAAACACCATATATTTT. Translated, it gives CAWSVQSGNTIYF.

The rearrangement joins TRBV6-4 to TRBJ2-3; 7 nucleotides agree with TRBD2. Germline V CDR1 and CDR2: MRHNA, SNTAGT. The CDR3 runs 16 residues. The ends lost 6 bases at V and 2 bases at J; junction bases unmatched: 11. Here the CDR3 DNA reads TGTGCCAGCAGCTATTTAGCGGGCCAAACCACAGATACGCAGTATTTT. This encodes CASSYLAGQTTDTQYF.

The chain carries TRBV19 and TRBJ1-1; unclear D gene. Germline-derived CDR1 and CDR2 are LNHDA and SQIVND (reference sequence). This CDR3 has 14 residues. Trimming took off 6 bases at V and 1 base at J, with 12 bases between the two ends. The CDR3 DNA reads TGTGCCAGTAGGGGTCGAGGCCGGAACACTGAAGCTTTCTTT. As protein: CASRGRGRNTEAFF.

Notes on this clone: Other DNA sequences within the sample encode an identical CDR3. The rearrangement uses TRBV18 and TRBJ1-2; 8 bases are shared with TRBD1. The length of the CDR3 is 15 residues. With V trimmed by 0 bases and J by 2 bases, 2 bases remained unmatched. CDR1 and CDR2 (germline): KGHSH, LQKENI. The CDR3 is CASSPPGTGNYGYTF. CDR3 DNA sequence: TGTGCCAGCTCACCACCCGGGACAGGAAACTATGGCTACACCTTC. Combining the CDR3 with reference TRBV18 and TRBJ1-2 gives the whole variable domain NAGVMQNPRHLVRRRGQEARLRCSPMKGHSHVYWYRQLPEEGLKFMVYLQKENIIDESGMPKERFSAEFPKEGPSILRIQQVVRGDSAAYFCASSPPGTGNYGYTFGSGTRLTVV.

The chain is built from TRBV5-6 and TRBJ2-7; 9 bases are a match to TRBD1. J was trimmed by 2 bases and V by 5 bases; bases with no gene match: 5. CDR3 length equals 14 residues. Germline V lookup: CDR1 SGHDT, CDR2 YYEEEE. The CDR3 sequence: CASSYGQGTYEQYF. The CDR3, as DNA: TGTGCCAGCAGTTATGGACAGGGGACCTACGAGCAGTACTTC.

The chain carries TRBV7-2 and TRBJ1-2; D is possibly TRBD1 (6 bases). The CDR3 is made up of 15 amino acids. Germline loops: CDR1 SGHTA, CDR2 FQGNSA. V was trimmed by 5 bases and J by 2 bases, leaving 15 bases between them. CDR3 loop: CASSHYRVLNYGYTF. CDR3 sequence (DNA): TGTGCCAGCAGCCACTACAGGGTGTTAAACTATGGCTACACCTTC.

The V call is TRBV19, the J call TRBJ1-1; TRBD1 agrees at 7 bases. Germline V gene data show CDR1 as LNHDA and CDR2 as SQIVND (reference sequence). V shed 4 bases, J shed 2 bases, and the junction held 7 bases outside the gene matches. This CDR3 is 15 amino acids long. Here the CDR3 reads CASSTAGDRNTEAFF. In DNA, the CDR3 is TGTGCCAGTAGTACGGCCGGGGACAGAAACACTGAAGCTTTCTTT.

This chain uses TRBV28 with TRBJ1-3; D gene unclear. The CDR3 has 17 amino acids. V gave up 9 bases and J gave up 5 bases, with 26 bases separating them. From germline, CDR1 is MDHEN and CDR2 SYDVKM. CDR3 sequence: CASSAGVGEQTRNTIYF. Written as DNA, the CDR3 is TGTGCCAGTTCCGCAGGAGTCGGGGAGCAAACACGAAACACCATATATTTT. Drawing the rest from reference TRBV28 and TRBJ1-3, the complete variable domain is DVKVTQSSRYLVKRTGEKVFLECVQDMDHENMFWYRQDPGLGLRLIYFSYDVKMKEKGDIPEGYSVSREKKERFSLILESASTNQTSMYLCASSAGVGEQTRNTIYFGEGSWLTVV.

The chain recombines TRBV4-1 with TRBJ2-3, with 12 positions matching TRBD1. Germline-derived CDR1 and CDR2 are MGHRA and YSYEKL. Losses at the gene ends were 4 bases for V and 4 bases for J; bases not matched to a gene: 0. The length of the CDR3 is 14 residues. CDR3 nucleotides: TGCGCCAGCAGCCGGGACAGGGGGCCAGATACGCAGTATTTT. Amino acids: CASSRDRGPDTQYF.

The V gene is TRBV4-2, the J gene TRBJ1-2, with 7 bases matching TRBD1. With 0 bases clipped from V and 4 bases from J, the junction kept 8 bases outside the gene matches. This CDR3 region has 16 residues. CDR1 and CDR2 (germline): LGHNA, YNFKEQ. The CDR3: CASSQEIQGVSYGYTF. The CDR3 bases are TGTGCCAGCAGCCAAGAGATTCAGGGGGTCTCCTATGGCTACACCTTC.

The CDR3 is CASSQTSSRADTQYF. The CDR3 DNA reads TGTGCCAGCAGCCAGACTAGCTCTAGGGCAGATACGCAGTATTTT. This sequence joins TRBV4-2 and TRBJ2-3; 7 positions match TRBD2. The V and J ends lost 3 bases and 4 bases, in that order; junction bases with no gene match: 7. The germline CDR1 and CDR2 sequences are LGHNA and YNFKEQ. The CDR3 is made up of 15 amino acids.

The V call is TRBV19, the J call TRBJ1-5, with D possibly being TRBD1 (6 bases). V gave up 3 bases and J gave up 8 bases, with 14 bases separating them. The CDR3 is 14 residues long. Germline V gene sequence: CDR1 LNHDA, CDR2 SQIVND (reference sequence). This chain's CDR3 is CASSIIGGSEPQHF. Written as DNA, the CDR3 is TGTGCCAGTAGTATTATTGGGGGCTCTGAGCCCCAGCATTTT.

V usage is TRBV7-3 and J usage is TRBJ1-2, with TRBD1 matching over 9 bases. V was pared by 5 bases and J by 2 bases, with 6 bases of the junction left unmatched. The CDR3 has 15 residues. Germline lookup yields CDR1 SGHTA and CDR2 FQGTGA. The DNA of the CDR3 is TGTGCCAGCAGCACACCGGGACAGGGAAACTATGGCTACACCTTC. Translated: CASSTPGQGNYGYTF.

J is TRBJ2-1 and V is TRBV5-1, with D possibly being TRBD1 (5 bases). With 4 bases removed from V and 8 bases from J, the gap between germline ends came to 16 bases. CDR3 length equals 14 residues. The germline V gene encodes CDR1 SGHRS and CDR2 YFSETQ. The CDR3 nucleotides read TGCGCCAGCAGCCCCGGTCAGGGTGACCATGAGCAGTTCTTC. This encodes CASSPGQGDHEQFF.

The chain combines TRBV7-2 with TRBJ2-3; possible D gene TRBD2, 6 bases. The V and J ends lost 5 bases and 4 bases respectively, with 16 bases between them. The CDR3 is 15 amino acids. Germline assignment: CDR1 SGHTA and CDR2 FQGNSA. CDR3 loop: CASSQTGVWADTQYF. The CDR3 nucleotides are TGTGCCAGCAGCCAAACGGGGGTGTGGGCAGATACGCAGTATTTT.

The chain recombines TRBV30 with TRBJ1-1; 8 bases agree with TRBD1. J lost 0 bases, V lost 0 bases, and 12 bases had no gene match. This CDR3 comprises 18 residues. Germline lookup yields CDR1 GTSNPN and CDR2 SVGIG (reference sequence). CDR3 region: CAWSVKLGAGGMNTEAFF. The CDR3 nucleotides read TGTGCCTGGAGTGTAAAGTTGGGGGCAGGGGGCATGAACACTGAAGCTTTCTTT.

This sequence joins TRBV27 and TRBJ1-3; D gene ambiguous. Germline V lookup: CDR1 MNHEY, CDR2 SMNVEV (reference sequence). The length of the CDR3 is 16 residues. Trimming took off 9 bases at V and 0 bases at J, with 18 bases between the two ends. This CDR3 reads CASRAGTGASGNTIYF. For the CDR3, the DNA is TGTGCCAGTCGGGCGGGTACGGGAGCCTCTGGAAACACCATATATTTT.

J is TRBJ1-2 and V is TRBV5-6; a weak D match, TRBD1 (5 bases). Trimming stripped 3 bases from V and 4 bases from J, with 16 bases between. Germline CDR1 SGHDT, CDR2 YYEEEE. The CDR3 is made up of 15 amino acids. DNA for the CDR3: TGTGCCAGCAGCTCGGCGGGGCCCCTATCCTATGGCTACACCTTC. Translation: CASSSAGPLSYGYTF. Full variable domain (outside the CDR3, taken from reference TRBV5-6 and TRBJ1-2): DAGVTQSPTHLIKTRGQQVTLRCSPKSGHDTVSWYQQALGQGPQFIFQYYEEEERQRGNFPDRFSGHQFPNYSSELNVNALLLGDSALYLCASSSAGPLSYGYTFGSGTRLTVV.

V and J are TRBV19 and TRBJ2-2, with D unclear. Germline values: CDR1 LNHDA, CDR2 SQIVND (reference sequence). Trimming pared 6 bases from V and 7 bases from J, leaving 15 bases between. The CDR3 totals 14 residues. In DNA form, the CDR3 reads TGTGCCAGTAGCGATCGGGTACCCGGCGGGGAGCTGTTTTTT. This sequence encodes CASSDRVPGGELFF.

This clone was counted a single time. V is TRBV2 and J is TRBJ2-3, with a weak D call TRBD1 (5 bases). This CDR3 contains 14 residues. Looked up from germline, CDR1 is SNHLY and CDR2 is FYNNEI. Trimming removed 3 bases at V and 5 bases at J, with 12 bases between. In DNA form, the CDR3 reads TGTGCCAGCAGTGATAGGGGCTTCGGAGATACGCAGTATTTT. It yields the protein CASSDRGFGDTQYF.

The rearrangement joins TRBV28 to TRBJ1-4, with TRBD1 identical over 8 bases. Germline CDR1 and CDR2: MDHEN and SYDVKM. CDR3 length: 12 residues. Losses at the gene ends were 1 base for V and 12 bases for J; bases not matched to a gene: 1. The CDR3 DNA is TGTGCCAGCAGTTTATACAGGGGGGAACTGTTTTTT. Translating gives CASSLYRGELFF.

The sample holds one count of this clone. The chain is built from TRBV7-9 and TRBJ1-3; 9 nucleotides agree with TRBD1. V trimming: 4 bases; J trimming: 4 bases; junction bases outside the gene matches: 14. Germline CDR1 is SEHNR and CDR2 is FQNEAQ (reference sequence). The CDR3 extends over 18 amino acids. This CDR3 is CASSSSPNRGLKGNTIYF. The CDR3 nucleotides are TGTGCCAGCAGCTCAAGTCCTAACAGGGGGCTGAAGGGAAACACCATATATTTT.